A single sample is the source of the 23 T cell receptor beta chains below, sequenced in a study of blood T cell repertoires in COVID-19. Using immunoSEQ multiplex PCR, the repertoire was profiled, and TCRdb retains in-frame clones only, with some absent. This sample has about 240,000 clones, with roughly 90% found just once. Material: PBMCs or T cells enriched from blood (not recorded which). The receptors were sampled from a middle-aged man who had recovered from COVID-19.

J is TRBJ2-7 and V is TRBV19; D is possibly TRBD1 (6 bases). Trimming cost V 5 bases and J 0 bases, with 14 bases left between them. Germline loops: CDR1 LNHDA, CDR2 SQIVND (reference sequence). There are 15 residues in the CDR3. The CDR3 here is CASSAQPGVSYEQYF. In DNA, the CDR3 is TGTGCCAGTAGTGCCCAGCCAGGGGTCTCCTACGAGCAGTACTTC.

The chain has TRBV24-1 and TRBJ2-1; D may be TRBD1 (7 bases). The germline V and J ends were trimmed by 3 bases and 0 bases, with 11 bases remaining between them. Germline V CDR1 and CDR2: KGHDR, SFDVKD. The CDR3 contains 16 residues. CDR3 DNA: TGTGCCACCAGTGATGGAGGGGGCCGCTCCTACAATGAGCAGTTCTTC. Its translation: CATSDGGGRSYNEQFF.

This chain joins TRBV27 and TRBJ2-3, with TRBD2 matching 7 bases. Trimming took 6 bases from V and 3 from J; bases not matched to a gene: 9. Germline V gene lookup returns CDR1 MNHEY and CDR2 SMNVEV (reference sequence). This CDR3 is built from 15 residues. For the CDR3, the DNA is TGTGCCAGCAGAGCGGGGACTACTGCGACAGATACGCAGTATTTT. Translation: CASRAGTTATDTQYF.

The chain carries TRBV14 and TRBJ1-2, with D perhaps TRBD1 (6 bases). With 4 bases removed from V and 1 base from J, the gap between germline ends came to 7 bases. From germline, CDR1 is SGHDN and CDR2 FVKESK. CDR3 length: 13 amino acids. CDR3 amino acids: CASSRDNNYGYTF. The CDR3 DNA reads TGTGCCAGCAGCCGGGACAATAACTATGGCTACACCTTC.

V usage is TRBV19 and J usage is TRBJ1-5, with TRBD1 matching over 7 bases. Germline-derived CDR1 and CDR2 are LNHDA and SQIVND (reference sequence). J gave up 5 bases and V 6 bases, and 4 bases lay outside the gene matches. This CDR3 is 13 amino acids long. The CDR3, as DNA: TGTGCCAGTAGACAGGGGAGAGATCAGCCCCAGCATTTT. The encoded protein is CASRQGRDQPQHF. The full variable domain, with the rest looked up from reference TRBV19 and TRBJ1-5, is DGGITQSPKYLFRKEGQNVTLSCEQNLNHDAMYWYRQDPGQGLRLIYYSQIVNDFQKGDIAEGYSVSREKKESFPLTVTSAQKNPTAFYLCASRQGRDQPQHFGDGTRLSIL.

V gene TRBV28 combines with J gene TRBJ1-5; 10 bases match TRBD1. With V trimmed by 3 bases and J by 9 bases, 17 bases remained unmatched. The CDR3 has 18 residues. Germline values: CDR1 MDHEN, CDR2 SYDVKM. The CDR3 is CASSFLYSRRTGGRPQHF. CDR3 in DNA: TGTGCCAGCAGTTTCCTCTATTCAAGACGGACAGGGGGGCGGCCCCAGCATTTT.

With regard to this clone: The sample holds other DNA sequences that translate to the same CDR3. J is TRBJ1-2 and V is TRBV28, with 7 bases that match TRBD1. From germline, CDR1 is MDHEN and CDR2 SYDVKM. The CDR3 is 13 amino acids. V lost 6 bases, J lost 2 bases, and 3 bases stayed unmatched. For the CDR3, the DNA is TGTGCCAGCAGGACAGGGCCCAACTATGGCTACACCTTC. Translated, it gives CASRTGPNYGYTF.

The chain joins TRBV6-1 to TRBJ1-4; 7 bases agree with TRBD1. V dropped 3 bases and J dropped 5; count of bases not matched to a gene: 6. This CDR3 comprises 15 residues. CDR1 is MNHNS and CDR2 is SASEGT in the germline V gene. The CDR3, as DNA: TGTGCCAGCAGTGACAGGGGGAATCGAAATGAAAAACTGTTTTTT. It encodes CASSDRGNRNEKLFF.

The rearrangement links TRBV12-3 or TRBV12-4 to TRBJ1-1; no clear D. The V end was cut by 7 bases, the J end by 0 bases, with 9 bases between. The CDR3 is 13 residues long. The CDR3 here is CASKGDLNTEAFF. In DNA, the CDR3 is TGTGCCAGCAAGGGAGATTTGAACACTGAAGCTTTCTTT.

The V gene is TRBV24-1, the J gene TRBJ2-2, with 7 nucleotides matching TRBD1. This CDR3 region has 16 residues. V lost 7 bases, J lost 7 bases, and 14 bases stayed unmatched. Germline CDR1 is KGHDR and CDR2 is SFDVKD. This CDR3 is CATSQGDLAYGGELFF. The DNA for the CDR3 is TGTGCCACCAGCCAGGGGGATCTGGCATACGGCGGGGAGCTGTTTTTT.

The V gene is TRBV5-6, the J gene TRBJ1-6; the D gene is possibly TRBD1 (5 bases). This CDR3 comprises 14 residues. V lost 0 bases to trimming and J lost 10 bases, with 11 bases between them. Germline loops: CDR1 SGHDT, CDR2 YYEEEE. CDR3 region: CASSLGPGRSPLHF. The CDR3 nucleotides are TGTGCCAGCAGCTTGGGTCCAGGGCGCTCACCCCTCCACTTT.

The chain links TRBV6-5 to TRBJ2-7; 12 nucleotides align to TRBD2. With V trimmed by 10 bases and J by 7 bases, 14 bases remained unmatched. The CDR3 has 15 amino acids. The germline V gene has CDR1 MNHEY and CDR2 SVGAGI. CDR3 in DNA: TGTGCCACCCAACTAGCGGGGGGAGCCACGGAAGAGCAGTACTTC. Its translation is CATQLAGGATEEQYF.

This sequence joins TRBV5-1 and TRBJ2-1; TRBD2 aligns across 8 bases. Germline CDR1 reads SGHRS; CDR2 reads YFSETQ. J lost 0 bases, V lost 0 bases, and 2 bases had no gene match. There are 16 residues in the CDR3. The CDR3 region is CASSLAGGVSYNEQFF. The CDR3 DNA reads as TGCGCCAGCAGCTTGGCCGGGGGGGTCTCCTACAATGAGCAGTTCTTC.

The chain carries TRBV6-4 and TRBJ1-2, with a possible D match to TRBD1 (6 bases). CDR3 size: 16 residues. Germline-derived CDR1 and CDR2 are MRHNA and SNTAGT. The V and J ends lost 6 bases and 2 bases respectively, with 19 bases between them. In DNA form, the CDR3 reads TGTGCCAGCAGACGAGTCCCGGGACACGGGAACTATGGCTACACCTTC. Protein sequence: CASRRVPGHGNYGYTF.

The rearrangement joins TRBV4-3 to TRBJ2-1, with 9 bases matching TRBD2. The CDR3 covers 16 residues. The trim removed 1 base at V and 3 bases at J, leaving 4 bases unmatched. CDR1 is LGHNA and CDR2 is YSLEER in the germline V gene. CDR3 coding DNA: TGCGCCAGCAGCCAAGGTAGCGGGAGCGACTACAATGAGCAGTTCTTC. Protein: CASSQGSGSDYNEQFF.

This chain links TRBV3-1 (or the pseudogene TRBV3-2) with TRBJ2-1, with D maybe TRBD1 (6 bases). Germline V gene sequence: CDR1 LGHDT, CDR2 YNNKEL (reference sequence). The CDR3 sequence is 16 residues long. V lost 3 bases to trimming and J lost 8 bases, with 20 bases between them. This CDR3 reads CASSHPWEQGRYEQFF. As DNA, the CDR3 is TGTGCCAGCAGCCATCCCTGGGAACAGGGACGCTATGAGCAGTTCTTC.

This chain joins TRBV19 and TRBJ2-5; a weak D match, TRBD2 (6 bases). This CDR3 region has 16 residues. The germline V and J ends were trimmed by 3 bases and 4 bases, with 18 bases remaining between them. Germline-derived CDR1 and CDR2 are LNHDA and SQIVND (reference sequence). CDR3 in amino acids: CASSIWRSNGRETQYF. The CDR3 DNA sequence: TGTGCCAGTAGTATTTGGCGGTCAAACGGGAGAGAGACCCAGTACTTC.

CDR3 in amino acids: CAALALGMGELFF. The CDR3 coding sequence is TGTGCCGCACTGGCACTCGGGATGGGGGAGCTGTTTTTT. V gene TRBV7-9 combines with J gene TRBJ2-2; TRBD2 is a possible D gene (5 bases). V was cut by 11 bases and J by 8 bases, with 18 bases left in between. There are 13 residues in the CDR3. Germline loops: CDR1 SEHNR, CDR2 FQNEAQ (reference sequence). Complete variable domain (other parts from reference TRBV7-9 and TRBJ2-2): DTGVSQNPRHKITKRGQNVTFRCDPISEHNRLYWYRQTLGQGPEFLTYFQNEAQLEKSRLLSDRFSAERPKGSFSTLEIQRTEQGDSAMYLCAALALGMGELFFGEGSRLTVL.

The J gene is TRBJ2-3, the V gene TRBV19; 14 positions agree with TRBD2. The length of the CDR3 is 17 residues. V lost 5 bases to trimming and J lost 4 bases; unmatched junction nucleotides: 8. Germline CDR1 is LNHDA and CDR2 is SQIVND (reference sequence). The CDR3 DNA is TGTGCCAGTAGTGATGGGACTAGCGGGAGATGGGCAGATACGCAGTATTTT. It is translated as CASSDGTSGRWADTQYF.

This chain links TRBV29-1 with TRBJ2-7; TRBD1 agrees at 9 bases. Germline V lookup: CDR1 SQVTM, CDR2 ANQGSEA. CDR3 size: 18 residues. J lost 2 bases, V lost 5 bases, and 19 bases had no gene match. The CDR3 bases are TGCAGCGTTTCCCCGAGAGCACGGGACAGGGTATCTACCTACGAGCAGTACTTC. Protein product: CSVSPRARDRVSTYEQYF.

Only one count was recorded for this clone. CDR3 in amino acids: CASSFGQGREYGYTF. As DNA, the CDR3 is TGCGCCAGCAGCTTCGGACAGGGCCGTGAGTATGGCTACACCTTC. V gene TRBV5-1 combines with J gene TRBJ1-2; 8 bases line up with TRBD1. The V segment lost 2 bases and the J segment 5 bases; nucleotides outside the gene matches: 8. Germline-derived CDR1 and CDR2 are SGHRS and YFSETQ. This CDR3 spans 15 amino acids.

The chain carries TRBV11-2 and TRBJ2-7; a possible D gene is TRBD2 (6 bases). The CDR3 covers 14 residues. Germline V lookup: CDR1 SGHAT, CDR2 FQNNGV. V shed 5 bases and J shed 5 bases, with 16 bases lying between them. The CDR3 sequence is CASSQSGRGNEQYF. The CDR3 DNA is TGTGCCAGCAGCCAGTCGGGTCGGGGGAACGAGCAGTACTTC.

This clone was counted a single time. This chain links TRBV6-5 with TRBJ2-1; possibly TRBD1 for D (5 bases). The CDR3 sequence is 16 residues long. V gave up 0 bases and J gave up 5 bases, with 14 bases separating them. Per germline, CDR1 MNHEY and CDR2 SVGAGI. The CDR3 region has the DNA TGTGCCAGCAGTTACTCGACAAAACAGGATAACAATGAGCAGTTCTTC. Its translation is CASSYSTKQDNNEQFF.